These 15 T cell receptor beta chains share one sample of origin, sequenced in a study of T cell responses to AZD1222 COVID-19 vaccine. Using immunoSEQ multiplex PCR, the repertoire was profiled, and TCRdb retains in-frame clones only, with some absent. This table has more than 110,000 clones, 75% to 90% appearing once. Sequenced here: peripheral blood, sampled on day 0 of AZD1222 vaccination. The receptor source for this set is an adult in good health.

V and J are TRBV19 and TRBJ2-1, with a weak D call TRBD1 (6 bases). The V gene's germline CDR1 is LNHDA and CDR2 SQIVND (reference sequence). V was cut by 7 bases and J by 7 bases, with 14 bases left in between. This CDR3 region has 13 residues. CDR3 residues: CASTDRGGNEQFF. The CDR3, as DNA: TGTGCCAGTACCGACCGAGGGGGAAATGAGCAGTTCTTC. The whole variable domain, filled in from reference TRBV19 and TRBJ2-1, reads DGGITQSPKYLFRKEGQNVTLSCEQNLNHDAMYWYRQDPGQGLRLIYYSQIVNDFQKGDIAEGYSVSREKKESFPLTVTSAQKNPTAFYLCASTDRGGNEQFFGPGTRLTVL.

On this clone: Other DNA sequences in the same sample also yield this CDR3. V gene TRBV20-1 combines with J gene TRBJ1-2; D is unclear. CDR3 length: 9 amino acids. In germline, CDR1 is DFQATT, CDR2 SNEGSKA (reference sequence). DNA for the CDR3: TGCAGCCCGGGCTATGGCTACACCTTC. It yields the protein CSPGYGYTF.

CDR3 nucleotides: TGTGCCAGCAGTGCGGACGGACAAGAATTCGTCTACACCTTC. Its protein is CASSADGQEFVYTF. The V and J genes are TRBV2 and TRBJ1-2; tentative D call: TRBD1 (5 bases). CDR3 length: 14 residues. CDR1 is SNHLY and CDR2 is FYNNEI in the germline V gene. V dropped 4 bases and J dropped 10 bases, with 19 bases sitting between them.

The V gene is TRBV15, the J gene TRBJ2-7, with D unresolved. The CDR3 consists of 14 residues. Trimming pared 0 bases from V and 2 bases from J, leaving 8 bases between. Germline-derived CDR1 and CDR2 are LNHNV and YYDKDF (reference sequence). In nucleotides, the CDR3 is TGTGCCACCAGCAGAGAAGCGTTTACCTACGAGCAGTACTTC. Encoded protein: CATSREAFTYEQYF.

V is TRBV5-1 and J is TRBJ2-5, with D perhaps matching TRBD2 (6 bases). Germline V gene sequence: CDR1 SGHRS, CDR2 YFSETQ. V was cut by 4 bases and J by 4 bases, with 14 bases left in between. There are 14 residues in the CDR3. The CDR3 nucleotides are TGCGCCAGCAGCCGGTCGGGAGAGGGAGAGACCCAGTACTTC. This codes for CASSRSGEGETQYF.

The chain employs TRBV5-1 and TRBJ2-1; D unclear. This CDR3 has 13 amino acids. Deletions cut 3 bases from V and 4 bases from J, with 8 bases between. The germline CDR1 and CDR2 sequences are SGHRS and YFSETQ. CDR3 coding DNA: TGCGCCAGCAGCTCGGACGGTTACAATGAGCAGTTCTTC. Its translation: CASSSDGYNEQFF.

This clone occurred a few times. V is TRBV2 and J is TRBJ1-1, with 7 nucleotides matching TRBD1. The CDR3 loop spans 15 amino acids. Trimming at V came to 5 bases and at J to 0 bases, leaving 6 bases not matched to a gene. Germline V gene data show CDR1 as SNHLY and CDR2 as FYNNEI. CDR3 bases: TGTGCCAGCAGTCCAAGGGGGCAGATGAACACTGAAGCTTTCTTT. This encodes CASSPRGQMNTEAFF.

This chain uses TRBV27 with TRBJ2-7; no clear D. V was cut by 0 bases and J by 5 bases, with 8 bases left in between. Germline CDR1 is MNHEY and CDR2 is SMNVEV (reference sequence). CDR3 size: 13 residues. The CDR3 nucleotides read TGTGCCAGCAGTTTATCAGGGTCAGACGAGCAGTACTTC. This translates into CASSLSGSDEQYF.

The chain couples TRBV5-4 to TRBJ2-1, with unresolved D. Trimming stripped 2 bases from V and 2 bases from J, with 8 bases between. CDR3 length: 14 residues. Germline V gives CDR1 SGHNT, CDR2 YYREEE (reference sequence). The CDR3 nucleotides read TGTGCCAGCAGCTTTGAGAGGCCCTACAATGAGCAGTTCTTC. Protein sequence: CASSFERPYNEQFF.

The chain carries TRBV5-6 and TRBJ2-1; 9 bases fit TRBD1. This CDR3 comprises 14 residues. Unmatched junction bases numbered 3, after V lost 5 bases and J lost 3 bases. Per germline, CDR1 SGHDT and CDR2 YYEEEE. CDR3 sequence reads: CASSATGGYNEQFF. The CDR3 DNA is TGTGCCAGCAGTGCGACAGGGGGCTACAATGAGCAGTTCTTC.

The chain links TRBV30 to TRBJ2-6, with 7 bases identical to TRBD1. CDR3 length: 18 residues. The V gene end was trimmed by 4 bases and the J gene end by 0 bases; junction bases not matched to a gene: 12. Germline V gives CDR1 GTSNPN, CDR2 SVGIG (reference sequence). DNA of the CDR3: TGTGCCTGGACCCCCGACAGGGTTTCGCACTCTGGGGCCAACGTCCTGACTTTC. Amino acid sequence: CAWTPDRVSHSGANVLTF.

The V gene is TRBV10-2, the J gene TRBJ1-2, with 8 bases aligning to TRBD1. V lost 0 bases to trimming and J lost 8 bases; unmatched junction nucleotides: 5. Germline lookup yields CDR1 WSHSY and CDR2 SAAADI. This CDR3 has 14 residues. For the CDR3, the DNA is TGCGCCAGCAGTGAGTCGCGTGCAGGGGGCGGCTACACCTTC. This codes for CASSESRAGGGYTF.

The chain has TRBV5-5 and TRBJ2-3, with 11 bases lining up with TRBD1. Germline V gene sequence: CDR1 SGHKS, CDR2 YYEKEE (reference sequence). The CDR3 covers 17 residues. V lost 4 bases, J lost 2 bases, and 9 bases stayed unmatched. This chain's CDR3 is CASSPGTGGMDTDTQYF. The CDR3, as DNA: TGTGCCAGCAGCCCAGGGACAGGGGGGATGGACACAGATACGCAGTATTTT.

V is TRBV28 and J is TRBJ1-3; D perhaps matches TRBD1 (6 bases). V gave up 5 bases and J gave up 0 bases, with 11 bases separating them. The germline CDR1 and CDR2 sequences are MDHEN and SYDVKM. The CDR3 covers 15 residues. The CDR3 reads CASSHGQHSGNTIYF. The CDR3 nucleotides read TGTGCCAGCAGTCACGGACAGCACTCTGGAAACACCATATATTTT.

This clone was counted a single time. The rearrangement links TRBV7-8 to TRBJ1-4; D not certain. Germline V gene lookup returns CDR1 SGHVS and CDR2 FQNEAQ. Trimming removed 6 bases at V and 8 bases at J, with 7 bases between. This CDR3 is 11 amino acids long. Here the CDR3 reads CASRRGEKLFF. CDR3 sequence (DNA): TGTGCCAGCAGACGAGGGGAAAAACTGTTTTTT.